The 24 T cell receptor beta chains presented below share a single source sample, sequenced in a study of CD8+ T cells in alopecia areata. In each case, RNA was isolated and then reverse transcribed into cDNA as the sequencing template. Sequencing used immunoSEQ multiplex PCR; TCRdb keeps in-frame clones, though not all of them. The sample consists of over 150,000 clones, around 63% of them appearing once. The sequences come from CD4+ T cells sorted from blood, collected at week 0. These TCRs come from a human donor with alopecia areata.

The genes are TRBV5-1 and TRBJ1-2; a possible D gene is TRBD1 (6 bases). There are 13 residues in the CDR3. CDR1 is SGHRS, CDR2 YFSETQ, per germline. Trimming cost V 4 bases and J 6 bases, with 13 bases left between them. DNA of the CDR3: TGCGCCAGCAGCGCCGGACAGTGGGATGGCTACACCTTC. Its protein product is CASSAGQWDGYTF. Together with reference TRBV5-1 and TRBJ1-2, the CDR3 gives the full variable domain: KAGVTQTPRYLIKTRGQQVTLSCSPISGHRSVSWYQQTPGQGLQFLFEYFSETQRNKGNFPGRFSGRQFSNSRSEMNVSTLELGDSALYLCASSAGQWDGYTFGSGTRLTVV.

The CDR3 DNA reads TGTGCCAGCAGTTTACAGAAGGGTGGGGCCAACGTCCTGACTTTC. It is translated as CASSLQKGGANVLTF. The chain is built from TRBV27 and TRBJ2-6; D is ambiguous. The germline CDR1 and CDR2 sequences are MNHEY and SMNVEV (reference sequence). V gave up 2 bases and J gave up 3 bases, with 8 bases separating them. The CDR3 runs to 15 residues. The full variable domain, with the rest looked up from reference TRBV27 and TRBJ2-6, is EAQVTQNPRYLITVTGKKLTVTCSQNMNHEYMSWYRQDPGLGLRQIYYSMNVEVTDKGDVPEGYKVSRKEKRNFPLILESPSPNQTSLYFCASSLQKGGANVLTFGAGSRLTVL.

The V call is TRBV25-1, the J call TRBJ2-5; no reliable D call. V lost 3 bases, J lost 5 bases, and 7 bases lay in between. Germline V gene lookup returns CDR1 MGHDK and CDR2 SYGVNS. CDR3 length equals 12 residues. The CDR3 nucleotides read TGTGCCAGCAGTGATCCTATGGAGACCCAGTACTTC. Translation: CASSDPMETQYF. Using reference TRBV25-1 and TRBJ2-5 for the parts outside the CDR3, the full variable domain is EADIYQTPRYLVIGTGKKITLECSQTMGHDKMYWYQQDPGMELHLIHYSYGVNSTEKGDLSSESTVSRIRTEHFPLTLESARPSHTSQYLCASSDPMETQYFGPGTRLLVL.

This clone was seen a few times. The chain links TRBV29-1 to TRBJ2-7, with 10 bases identical to TRBD1. This CDR3 is built from 14 residues. The J segment lost 3 bases and the V segment lost 6 bases, leaving 8 bases of the junction unmatched. Germline loops: CDR1 SQVTM, CDR2 ANQGSEA. CDR3: CSVTFGQGGYEQYF. DNA of the CDR3: TGCAGCGTAACCTTCGGACAGGGGGGCTACGAGCAGTACTTC.

There are a few counts of this clone. The chain links TRBV30 to TRBJ1-6; maybe TRBD1 (5 bases). Germline V CDR1 and CDR2: GTSNPN, SVGIG (reference sequence). The CDR3 has 13 residues. The ends were cut back, 3 bases at V and 8 bases at J, with 11 bases in the middle. CDR3 nucleotide sequence: TGTGCCTGGAGGCCCGGGGGGGATTCACCCCTCCACTTT. Translating gives CAWRPGGDSPLHF.

This clone appeared a few times. V and J are TRBV5-1 and TRBJ2-2; no firm D call. The V gene lost 6 bases and the J gene lost 2 bases, with 14 bases spanning the gap. The CDR3 loop spans 15 amino acids. Germline V gene sequence: CDR1 SGHRS, CDR2 YFSETQ. As DNA, the CDR3 is TGCGCCAGCAAATCTGTGTCAGGAAACACCGGGGAGCTGTTTTTT. Its translation: CASKSVSGNTGELFF. Full variable domain (remainder filled in from reference TRBV5-1 and TRBJ2-2): KAGVTQTPRYLIKTRGQQVTLSCSPISGHRSVSWYQQTPGQGLQFLFEYFSETQRNKGNFPGRFSGRQFSNSRSEMNVSTLELGDSALYLCASKSVSGNTGELFFGEGSRLTVL.

There are a few counts of this clone. This rearrangement joins TRBV29-1 to TRBJ2-5, with D possibly being TRBD1 or TRBD2 (5 bases each). The J call may not be correct, given that the DNA end is closer to TRBJ2-7. Per germline, CDR1 SQVTM and CDR2 ANQGSEA. This CDR3 spans 11 amino acids. CDR3 DNA: TGCAGCGTGGGGGAATACTACGAGCAGTACTTC. Amino acid sequence: CSVGEYYEQYF.

The chain employs TRBV29-1 and TRBJ1-1; TRBD1 agrees at 7 bases. The germline V gene has CDR1 SQVTM and CDR2 ANQGSEA. The CDR3 spans 13 residues. Trimming took 6 bases from V and 4 from J; bases not matched to a gene: 8. CDR3 in DNA: TGCAGCGTGGGACAGACCTTAGGCACTGAAGCTTTCTTT. It codes for CSVGQTLGTEAFF.

This sequence joins TRBV5-1 and TRBJ2-7, with D possibly TRBD1 on 6 matching bases. From germline, CDR1 is SGHRS and CDR2 YFSETQ. Trimming took 4 bases from V and 3 from J, leaving 11 bases between them. This CDR3 has 13 amino acids. CDR3 residues: CASSPQGLYEQYF. DNA for the CDR3: TGCGCCAGCAGCCCCCAGGGGCTCTACGAGCAGTACTTC.

This clone has just a few counts. The chain recombines TRBV30 with TRBJ2-2; the D gene is possibly TRBD1 (6 bases). The CDR3 runs 13 residues. The V gene's germline CDR1 is GTSNPN and CDR2 SVGIG (reference sequence). V was pared by 2 bases and J by 8 bases, with 12 bases between. The CDR3 loop reads CAWSQNRAGELFF. CDR3 DNA sequence: TGTGCCTGGAGTCAAAACAGGGCTGGGGAGCTGTTTTTT.

This chain links TRBV29-1 with TRBJ1-4, with 7 bases matching TRBD1. Trimming took 3 bases from V and 8 from J; bases not matched to a gene: 12. Looked up from germline, CDR1 is SQVTM and CDR2 is ANQGSEA. The CDR3 totals 15 residues. The CDR3 here is CSVDSGRQGREKLFF. The DNA of the CDR3 is TGCAGCGTTGACAGCGGTCGACAGGGTAGGGAAAAACTGTTTTTT.

The V and J genes are TRBV29-1 and TRBJ1-2; possibly TRBD1 for D (6 bases). This CDR3 comprises 14 residues. In germline, CDR1 is SQVTM, CDR2 ANQGSEA. Trimming cost V 4 bases and J 2 bases, with 14 bases left between them. The DNA of the CDR3 is TGCAGCGTTGGGGGGCAGGGCTACAACTATGGCTACACCTTC. This encodes CSVGGQGYNYGYTF.

The rearrangement links TRBV7-8 to TRBJ2-3; D is unresolved. The CDR3 loop spans 15 amino acids. With 1 base removed from V and 2 bases from J, the gap between germline ends came to 10 bases. Germline lookup yields CDR1 SGHVS and CDR2 FQNEAQ. The CDR3 protein is CASSLGALPTDTQYF. The CDR3 nucleotides are TGTGCCAGCAGCTTAGGGGCCCTCCCCACAGATACGCAGTATTTT.

In the case of this clone: The sample has other DNA sequences that encode this CDR3 too. The V and J genes are TRBV9 and TRBJ2-3; either TRBD1 or TRBD2 may supply D (5 bases each). CDR1 is SGDLS and CDR2 is YYNGEE in the germline V gene. The CDR3 has 15 residues. Trimming removed 2 bases at V and 0 bases at J, with 10 bases between. This CDR3 is CASSVGGGSTDTQYF. The CDR3 DNA reads as TGTGCCAGCAGCGTTGGTGGGGGTAGCACAGATACGCAGTATTTT.

This clone was counted only a few times. DNA for the CDR3: TGTGCCTGGAGCGGTATAGGGACAGACATCATTCAGTACTTC. Amino acids: CAWSGIGTDIIQYF. V usage is TRBV30 and J usage is TRBJ2-4; 7 nucleotides agree with TRBD1. This CDR3 contains 14 residues. Germline CDR1 is GTSNPN and CDR2 is SVGIG (reference sequence). J gave up 9 bases and V 3 bases, and 11 bases lay outside the gene matches.

This clone came up a few times. V is TRBV11-2 and J is TRBJ1-1; D gene uncertain. Germline CDR1 and CDR2: SGHAT and FQNNGV. Trimming took off 4 bases at V and 3 bases at J, with 6 bases between the two ends. The CDR3 extends over 12 amino acids. Written as DNA, the CDR3 is TGTGCCAGCAGCTCGGGAGACACTGAAGCTTTCTTT. Its translation: CASSSGDTEAFF.

The chain joins TRBV10-3 to TRBJ1-2; 7 bases are a match to TRBD1. The CDR3 has 12 amino acids. V lost 2 bases to trimming and J lost 8 bases; unmatched junction nucleotides: 2. Germline V gene sequence: CDR1 ENHRY, CDR2 SYGVKD. CDR3 residues: CAISETGEGYTF. In DNA form, the CDR3 reads TGTGCCATCAGTGAGACAGGGGAGGGCTACACCTTC.

The chain carries TRBV10-3 and TRBJ2-7; 9 bases match TRBD1. This CDR3 has 17 residues. With 4 bases clipped from V and 6 bases from J, the junction kept 16 bases outside the gene matches. Germline-derived CDR1 and CDR2 are ENHRY and SYGVKD. The CDR3: CAISGRVEGDRGFEQYF. In DNA, the CDR3 is TGTGCCATCAGTGGGAGAGTGGAAGGAGACAGGGGGTTCGAGCAGTACTTC.

This chain connects TRBV4-3 to TRBJ2-1; either TRBD1 or TRBD2 may supply D (5 bases each). The CDR3 totals 12 residues. Germline CDR1 LGHNA, CDR2 YSLEER. The ends were cut back, 4 bases at V and 8 bases at J, with 9 bases in the middle. The CDR3 loop reads CASSLMGDEQFF. Here the CDR3 DNA reads TGCGCCAGCAGCCTAATGGGGGATGAGCAGTTCTTC.

This clone was detected a few times. The V and J genes are TRBV10-3 and TRBJ2-7, with D possibly matching TRBD1 (5 bases). This CDR3 is 13 amino acids long. Germline V gene data show CDR1 as ENHRY and CDR2 as SYGVKD. V lost 3 bases and J lost 6, with 12 bases in between. The CDR3 DNA is TGTGCCATCAGTGACGAACTCAGGGTCGAGCAGTACTTC. Its protein is CAISDELRVEQYF.

V gene TRBV30 combines with J gene TRBJ2-5; 9 bases line up with TRBD2. The CDR3 consists of 15 residues. CDR1 is GTSNPN and CDR2 is SVGIG in the germline V gene (reference sequence). V lost 2 bases and J lost 4; bases outside the gene matches: 8. CDR3 nucleotide sequence: TGTGCCTGGAGTAGCCTAGCGGGGTTAGGAGAGACCCAGTACTTC. It specifies CAWSSLAGLGETQYF.

The chain recombines TRBV9 with TRBJ2-6; D could derive from TRBD1 or TRBD2 (5 bases each). V lost 0 bases to trimming and J lost 2 bases, with 12 bases between them. The germline CDR1 and CDR2 sequences are SGDLS and YYNGEE. The CDR3 length is 17 residues. In DNA form, the CDR3 reads TGTGCCAGCAGCGTAGGACAGCGGCTCACTGGGGCCAACGTCCTGACTTTC. This gives the protein CASSVGQRLTGANVLTF.

V gene TRBV5-1 combines with J gene TRBJ2-7, with 10 bases lining up with TRBD1. Germline assignment: CDR1 SGHRS and CDR2 YFSETQ. V gave up 1 base and J gave up 0 bases; unmatched junction bases: 7. CDR3 length: 17 amino acids. The CDR3 loop is CASSLPGTGVGSYEQYF. CDR3 nucleotide sequence: TGCGCCAGCAGCTTGCCCGGGACAGGGGTCGGCTCCTACGAGCAGTACTTC. The full variable domain, completed using reference TRBV5-1 and TRBJ2-7, is KAGVTQTPRYLIKTRGQQVTLSCSPISGHRSVSWYQQTPGQGLQFLFEYFSETQRNKGNFPGRFSGRQFSNSRSEMNVSTLELGDSALYLCASSLPGTGVGSYEQYFGPGTRLTVT.

The CDR3: CSAEDIWDEQFF. CDR3 in DNA: TGCAGCGCGGAGGACATCTGGGATGAGCAGTTCTTC. V is TRBV29-1 and J is TRBJ2-1; possibly TRBD1 or TRBD2 for D (5 bases each). There are 12 residues in the CDR3. Germline V gives CDR1 SQVTM, CDR2 ANQGSEA. Between the trimmed V and J ends, which lost 7 bases and 8 bases, there was a span of 15 bases.